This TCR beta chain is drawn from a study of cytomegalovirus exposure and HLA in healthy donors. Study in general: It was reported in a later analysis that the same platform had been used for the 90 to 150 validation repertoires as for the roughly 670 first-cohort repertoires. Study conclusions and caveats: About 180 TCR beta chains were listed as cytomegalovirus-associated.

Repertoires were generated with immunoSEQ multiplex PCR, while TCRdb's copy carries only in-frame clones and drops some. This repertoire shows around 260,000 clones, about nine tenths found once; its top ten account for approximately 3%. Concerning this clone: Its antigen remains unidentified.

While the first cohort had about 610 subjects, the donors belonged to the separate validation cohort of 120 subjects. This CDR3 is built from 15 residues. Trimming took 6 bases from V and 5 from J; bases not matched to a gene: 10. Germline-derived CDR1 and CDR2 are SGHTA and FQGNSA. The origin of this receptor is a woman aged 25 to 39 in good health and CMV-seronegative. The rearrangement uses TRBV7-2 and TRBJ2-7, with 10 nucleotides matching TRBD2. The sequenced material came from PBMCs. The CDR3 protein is CASRWASGSSNEQYF. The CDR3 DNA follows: TGTGCCAGCAGGTGGGCTAGCGGGAGTAGCAACGAGCAGTACTTC.